This is a list of T cell receptor beta chains from one sample in a study of control samples from healthy donors and cancer patients. Assay used: immunoSEQ multiplex PCR; TCRdb lists only in-frame clones, some missing. This table has 95,000 to 100,000 clones, about 89% appearing once. Sequenced input: blood. The source is a man aged 25 to 40 in good health. The CDR3 runs from the conserved cysteine through the conserved F or W. The order of the fields is D gene, J gene, V gene, clone size, CDR3 protein, CDR3 DNA. The D gene is left open where the match is weak. Clone size appears in some rows only: once, few, many, or a class for an expanded clone.

d_gene: TRBD1
j_gene: TRBJ1-5
v_gene: TRBV7-6
abundance: -
CDR3aa: CASSATGGDQPQHF
CDR3nt: TGTGCCAGCAGCGCGACAGGGGGCGATCAGCCCCAGCATTTT

d_gene: -
j_gene: TRBJ2-5
v_gene: TRBV28
abundance: -
CDR3aa: CASSLTGGGQETQYF
CDR3nt: TGTGCCAGCAGTTTGACAGGAGGAGGACAAGAGACCCAGTACTTC

d_gene: -
j_gene: TRBJ2-2
v_gene: TRBV2
abundance: once
CDR3aa: CASSGRSKPAAGELFF
CDR3nt: TGTGCCAGCAGTGGCCGGTCCAAACCTGCCGCCGGGGAGCTGTTTTTT

d_gene: -
j_gene: TRBJ1-1
v_gene: TRBV9
abundance: -
CDR3aa: CASSTGTRMNTEAFF
CDR3nt: TGTGCCAGCAGCACCGGGACAAGAATGAACACTGAAGCTTTCTTT

d_gene: -
j_gene: TRBJ1-1
v_gene: TRBV18
abundance: -
CDR3aa: CASSPSGDYTEAFF
CDR3nt: TGTGCCAGCTCACCATCCGGGGACTACACTGAAGCTTTCTTT

d_gene: -
j_gene: TRBJ1-4
v_gene: TRBV5-1
abundance: -
CDR3aa: CASSSGTSPGEKLFF
CDR3nt: TGCGCCAGCAGCTCAGGGACCTCCCCGGGTGAAAAACTGTTTTTT

d_gene: TRBD1
j_gene: TRBJ1-1
v_gene: TRBV6-5
abundance: -
CDR3aa: CASSYSQGSWEAFF
CDR3nt: TGTGCCAGCAGTTACTCACAGGGGAGCTGGGAAGCTTTCTTT

d_gene: TRBD1
j_gene: TRBJ1-6
v_gene: TRBV2
abundance: -
CDR3aa: CASSAGGRNSPLHF
CDR3nt: TGTGCCAGCAGTGCAGGGGGCAGGAATTCACCCCTCCACTTT

d_gene: TRBD2
j_gene: TRBJ2-7
v_gene: TRBV27
abundance: -
CDR3aa: CASSLRAGGPYEQYF
CDR3nt: TGTGCCAGCAGTTTAAGGGCGGGAGGGCCGTACGAGCAGTACTTC

d_gene: -
j_gene: TRBJ2-4
v_gene: TRBV11-2
abundance: -
CDR3aa: CASSLPGMPENIQYF
CDR3nt: TGTGCCAGCAGCTTACCCGGGATGCCGGAAAACATTCAGTACTTC

d_gene: -
j_gene: TRBJ2-3
v_gene: TRBV6-5
abundance: -
CDR3aa: CASRIRGSDTQYF
CDR3nt: TGTGCCAGCAGGATCAGGGGTTCGGATACGCAGTATTTT

d_gene: -
j_gene: TRBJ1-1
v_gene: TRBV28
abundance: once
CDR3aa: CASSEVGARTEAFF
CDR3nt: TGTGCCAGCAGTGAGGTGGGGGCGAGAACTGAAGCTTTCTTT